This paragraph covers one TCR beta chain sequence. Its antigen is as yet unknown. PCR amplification relied on 60 Vbeta primers (plus 13 Jbeta primers). The method was immunoSEQ multiplex PCR; TCRdb's version includes in-frame clones alone and lacks a portion of them. The sample has approximately 89,000 clones; more than 75% are singletons. CDR1 SGHTA and CDR2 FQGNSA come from the germline V gene. This CDR3 is built from 18 residues. Trimming removed 0 bases from V and 0 bases from J; junction bases left unmatched: 9. This sample is part of a study of cytomegalovirus exposure and HLA in healthy donors. Broader study findings: In vitro testing confirmed a few CMV-associated chains as specific for CMV antigens.

The receptor comes from a human donor in good health. The chain links TRBV7-2 to TRBJ2-3, with TRBD2 matching over 7 bases. The source material was PBMCs. The CDR3: CASSLAWLAERSTDTQYF. Here the CDR3 DNA reads TGTGCCAGCAGCTTAGCTTGGCTAGCGGAAAGAAGCACAGATACGCAGTATTTT.